This TCR beta chain comes out of a study of T-cell memory formation after mild COVID-19. Study observations and caveats: CD4+ clones that contracted lay mainly in CM and EM; CD8+ ones lay in EMRA. CD4+ bias marked clones expanding day 15 to 37, unlike balanced contracting clones.

The CDR3 sequence is 15 residues long. V shed 5 bases, J shed 2 bases, and the junction held 8 bases outside the gene matches. One entry per CDR3 protein results from TCRdb running MiXCR on the 5' RACE reads. The profile shows fewer than 700,000 distinct CDR3 sequences, under 20% of them singletons. With regard to this clonotype: Antigen specificity is unknown.

The sequencing input was PBMCs or a T cell subset sorted from them (not recorded which). The source of this sequence is an adult woman who had mild COVID-19 (a few samples of this study predate the infection). Cell type and time point are not known. The chain combines TRBV12-3 or TRBV12-4 with TRBJ2-7; 8 bases are shared with TRBD1. The CDR3 here is CASSDRTGKAYEQYF. CDR3 coding DNA: TGTGCCAGCAGTGATCGGACAGGGAAAGCCTACGAGCAGTACTTC.